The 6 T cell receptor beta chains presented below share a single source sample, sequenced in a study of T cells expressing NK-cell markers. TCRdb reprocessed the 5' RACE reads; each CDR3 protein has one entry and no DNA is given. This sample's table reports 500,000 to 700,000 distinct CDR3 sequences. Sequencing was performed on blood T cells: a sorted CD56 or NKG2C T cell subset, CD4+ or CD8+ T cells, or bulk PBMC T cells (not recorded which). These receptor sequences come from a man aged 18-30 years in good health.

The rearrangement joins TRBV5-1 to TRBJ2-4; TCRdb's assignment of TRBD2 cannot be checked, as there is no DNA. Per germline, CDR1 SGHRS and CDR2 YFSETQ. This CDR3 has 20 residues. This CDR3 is CASSLAGPDPRGGIKNIQYF.

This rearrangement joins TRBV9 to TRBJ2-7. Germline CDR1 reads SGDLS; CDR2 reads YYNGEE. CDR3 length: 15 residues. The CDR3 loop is CASSVGGNGQAEQYF.

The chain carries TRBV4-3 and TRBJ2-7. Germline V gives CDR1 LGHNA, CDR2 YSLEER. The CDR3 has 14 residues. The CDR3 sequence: CASSQGRGTYEQYF.

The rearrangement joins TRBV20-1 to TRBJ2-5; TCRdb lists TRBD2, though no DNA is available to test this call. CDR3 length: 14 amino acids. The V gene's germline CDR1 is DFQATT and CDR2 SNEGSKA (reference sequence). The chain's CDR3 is CSASASGTKETQYF.

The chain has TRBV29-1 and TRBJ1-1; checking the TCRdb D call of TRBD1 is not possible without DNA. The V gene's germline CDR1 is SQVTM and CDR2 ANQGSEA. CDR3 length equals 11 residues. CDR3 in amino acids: CSVEDRGGAFF.

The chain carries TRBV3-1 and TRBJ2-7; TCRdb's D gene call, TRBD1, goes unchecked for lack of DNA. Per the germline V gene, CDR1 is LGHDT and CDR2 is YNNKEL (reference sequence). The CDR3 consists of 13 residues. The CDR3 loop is CASSQVYRGEQYF.